This T cell receptor (beta chain) was observed in a study of a mutant IDH1 vaccine in newly diagnosed glioma. In the study overall: Weeks 35 and 47 hosted visits V12 and V13, respectively.

For this clone: Its antigen is as yet unknown.

The time point here: week 47, end of study. The vaccine gave 300 ug of a 20-mer mutant IDH1 peptide subcutaneously per dose. Across weeks 1, 3, 5, 7, 11, 15, 19 and 23, patients received a vaccination each time, eight in all. Germline lookup yields CDR1 LNHDA and CDR2 SQIVND (reference sequence). Trimming took off 5 bases at V and 1 base at J, with 8 bases between the two ends. CDR3 length: 13 residues. Here immunoSEQ multiplex PCR was the method, and the copy in TCRdb shows in-frame clones only, minus some. The sample contains about 94,000 clones, over 85% of which appear only once. This clonotype originated in a woman between 50 and 59 years old with glioma. The J gene is TRBJ2-5, the V gene TRBV19, with D possibly matching TRBD2 (6 bases). This material consisted of PBMCs, taken from a glioma patient whose treatment included an IDH1 peptide vaccine. The CDR3 reads CASSRGTQETQYF. The DNA of the CDR3 is TGTGCCAGTAGTCGGGGGACCCAAGAGACCCAGTACTTC.